The clone carrying this TCR beta chain showed up just a few times. The antigen remains undetermined. This record belongs to a study of CD8 T cells in ankylosing spondylitis. Findings and caveats of the study: A TCR beta motif made of about 8 highly homologous variants seemed typical of ankylosing spondylitis blood. Matched ankylosing spondylitis synovial fluid reportedly showed significant enrichment of disease-linked clones. Reports of some motif variants in reactive arthritis synovial fluid and blood predate this one.

Quantitative molecular-barcoded 5'-RACE generated the TCR beta libraries. TCRdb independently ran MiXCR on the 5' RACE reads; one entry per CDR3 protein. The sample records 130,000 or so distinct CDR3 sequences, roughly 17% being singletons. V lost 7 bases to trimming and J lost 5 bases; unmatched junction nucleotides: 2. This CDR3 is 13 amino acids long. Germline V gives CDR1 ENHRY, CDR2 SYGVKD. The source material was blood, either unsorted or a sorted T cell fraction (not recorded which). This chain uses TRBV10-3 with TRBJ2-2, with 9 nucleotides matching TRBD1. The sequence was obtained from a male donor with ankylosing spondylitis. DNA for the CDR3: TGTGCCATCATGGGACAGGGAACCGGGGAGCTGTTTTTT. The encoded protein is CAIMGQGTGELFF.